These 20 T cell receptor beta chains came from one sample sequenced in a study of Ad26.COV2.S vaccination and SARS-CoV-2 variants (dated by TCRdb to the early 2020s). This sample's treatment or condition label indicates: some 20 received Ad26.COV2.S at low or high dose, single or two shots; about 5 received placebo; per-sample allocation not given. For vaccine and placebo recipients, repertoires were sequenced using samples collected on day 63 after the first injection. The method was the immunoSEQ multiplex PCR assay. As stored in TCRdb, this immuneACCESS dataset retains in-frame rearrangements with V and J assigned. A fraction of the clones does not appear; measured against another copy, unresolved V genes explain less than half of the discrepancy, and the remainder lacks a known reason. Across this sample there are 350,000 to 500,000 clones, with less than 95% seen only once. The leading ten clones occupy under 4.5% of the sample.

Here the sequenced sample was peripheral blood, taken in a trial of Ad26.COV2.S vaccine versus placebo. These receptors were obtained from a person between 18 and 59 years old who received the Ad26.COV2.S COVID-19 vaccine or a placebo.

This clone turned up a few times. The chain employs TRBV19 and TRBJ2-7; possible D gene TRBD2, 5 bases. Per the germline V gene, CDR1 is LNHDA and CDR2 is SQIVND (reference sequence). V was cut by 5 bases and J by 4 bases, with 12 bases left in between. The CDR3 contains 13 residues. The CDR3 coding sequence is TGTGCCAGTAGTCTCGGACTCGCTTACGAGCAGTACTTC. This encodes CASSLGLAYEQYF.

This clone occurred once. The chain carries TRBV3-1 (or the pseudogene TRBV3-2) and TRBJ2-4; possibly TRBD2 for D (5 bases). Germline V CDR1 and CDR2: LGHDT, YNNKEL (reference sequence). The CDR3 loop spans 14 amino acids. Trimming removed 3 bases from V and 0 bases from J, with 6 bases in between. The CDR3 region has the DNA TGTGCCAGCAGCCAGGAGGCAGCCAAAAACATTCAGTACTTC. Its translation is CASSQEAAKNIQYF.

To note about this clone: This specimen includes other DNA sequences encoding the same CDR3. V usage is TRBV9 and J usage is TRBJ2-2; TRBD1 might be the D (6 bases). V shed 0 bases and J shed 3 bases, with 6 bases lying between them. Germline CDR1 and CDR2: SGDLS and YYNGEE. The CDR3 covers 14 residues. This CDR3 is CASSVEGDTGELFF. For the CDR3, the DNA is TGTGCCAGCAGCGTAGAGGGGGACACCGGGGAGCTGTTTTTT. Full variable domain (remainder filled in from reference TRBV9 and TRBJ2-2): DSGVTQTPKHLITATGQRVTLRCSPRSGDLSVYWYQQSLDQGLQFLIQYYNGEERAKGNILERFSAQQFPDLHSELNLSSLELGDSALYFCASSVEGDTGELFFGEGSRLTVL.

The rearrangement joins TRBV28 to TRBJ1-1, with D perhaps TRBD1 (5 bases). V lost 7 bases and J 7 bases, leaving 16 bases between the germline ends. Looked up from germline, CDR1 is MDHEN and CDR2 is SYDVKM. The CDR3 contains 13 residues. The CDR3 nucleotides read TGTGCCAGCACCCTGGGAATTACAGGTGAAGCTTTCTTT. Translation: CASTLGITGEAFF.

The gene calls are TRBV19 and TRBJ1-5; TRBD1 aligns across 7 bases. After removal of 9 bases from V and 0 bases from J, the junction contained 8 bases not matched to a gene. The V gene's germline CDR1 is LNHDA and CDR2 SQIVND (reference sequence). The CDR3 totals 15 residues. The CDR3 sequence: CASKRQGGSNQPQHF. CDR3 in DNA: TGTGCCAGCAAGAGACAGGGCGGTAGCAATCAGCCCCAGCATTTT.

The genes are TRBV21-1 and TRBJ1-4. TRBV21-1 is noted as a pseudogene. The CDR3 spans 17 residues. The CDR3 reads CASSKCHSGRHNEKLFF. CDR3 bases: TGTGCCAGCAGCAAATGCCACTCCGGACGGCATAATGAAAAACTGTTTTTT.

The rearrangement uses TRBV7-2 and TRBJ2-7, with D uncertain. Trimming removed 4 bases from V and 3 bases from J, with 13 bases in between. Germline V gives CDR1 SGHTA, CDR2 FQGNSA. The CDR3 loop spans 14 amino acids. CDR3 protein: CASSSLGYLYEQYF. The DNA of the CDR3 is TGTGCCAGCAGCTCGTTGGGCTACCTCTACGAGCAGTACTTC.

This chain joins TRBV29-1 and TRBJ2-1; 9 bases align to TRBD2. This CDR3 contains 14 residues. Trimming at V came to 1 base and at J to 4 bases, leaving 2 bases not matched to a gene. Germline-derived CDR1 and CDR2 are SQVTM and ANQGSEA. In DNA, the CDR3 is TGCAGCGTTGAAGTGAGCGGGAGGTACAATGAGCAGTTCTTC. This codes for CSVEVSGRYNEQFF.

The chain is built from TRBV7-9 and TRBJ2-7; TRBD2 matches at 13 bases. Per germline, CDR1 SEHNR and CDR2 FQNEAQ (reference sequence). The CDR3 consists of 16 residues. V lost 3 bases and J lost 4; bases outside the gene matches: 6. DNA for the CDR3: TGTGCCAGCAGCTTTTGGACTAGCGGGAGCGGGTACGAGCAGTACTTC. It translates to CASSFWTSGSGYEQYF.

The chain recombines TRBV6-5 with TRBJ1-1; D call uncertain. The CDR3 is made up of 14 amino acids. Germline assignment: CDR1 MNHEY and CDR2 SVGAGI. The V end lost 4 bases, the J end lost 4 bases, and 13 bases lay between the germline ends. The CDR3 sequence is CASSLEGKGTEAFF. The CDR3 DNA reads as TGTGCCAGCAGTTTAGAAGGGAAGGGCACTGAAGCTTTCTTT.

V is TRBV9 and J is TRBJ2-7; D is perhaps TRBD2 (6 bases). The CDR3 covers 14 residues. Germline CDR1 and CDR2: SGDLS and YYNGEE. Trimming cost V 2 bases and J 2 bases, with 11 bases left between them. The CDR3 DNA follows: TGTGCCAGCAGCGTGGGACTCCGAGCCTACGAGCAGTACTTC. Translation gives CASSVGLRAYEQYF.

The chain joins TRBV7-3 to TRBJ1-1, with 9 bases lining up with TRBD1. The CDR3 extends over 14 amino acids. The germline V gene encodes CDR1 SGHTA and CDR2 FQGTGA. With V trimmed by 3 bases and J by 4 bases, 3 bases remained unmatched. The CDR3 here is CASSFDRGTTEAFF. In DNA, the CDR3 is TGTGCCAGCAGCTTTGACAGGGGGACCACTGAAGCTTTCTTT.

This clone was counted only a few times. Written as DNA, the CDR3 is TGTGCCAGCAGGGGGGCTAATGAAAAACTGTTTTTT. It specifies CASRGANEKLFF. The V gene is TRBV28, the J gene TRBJ1-4; a possible D gene is TRBD1 (5 bases). The CDR3 extends over 12 amino acids. V lost 6 bases and J lost 3, with 5 bases in between. CDR1 and CDR2 (germline): MDHEN, SYDVKM.

In this sample, this clone turned up once. The chain combines TRBV2 with TRBJ1-4; D unresolved. Trimming cost V 3 bases and J 3 bases, with 8 bases left between them. The CDR3 is 14 residues long. Germline V CDR1 and CDR2: SNHLY, FYNNEI. This chain's CDR3 is CASSEGRANEKLFF. Written as DNA, the CDR3 is TGTGCCAGCAGTGAGGGCAGAGCTAATGAAAAACTGTTTTTT.

The DNA of the CDR3 is TGTGCCAGCAGTCGCACTAGCGCCATACTGGGTGAGCAGTTCTTC. Protein product: CASSRTSAILGEQFF. This chain links TRBV27 with TRBJ2-1; 7 bases align to TRBD2. Germline loops: CDR1 MNHEY, CDR2 SMNVEV (reference sequence). The CDR3 totals 15 residues. V trimming: 5 bases; J trimming: 9 bases; junction bases outside the gene matches: 13.

This chain uses TRBV6-5 with TRBJ2-5; 7 bases line up with TRBD1. After removal of 6 bases from V and 4 bases from J, the junction contained 8 bases not matched to a gene. Germline V gene data show CDR1 as MNHEY and CDR2 as SVGAGI. This CDR3 contains 14 residues. The CDR3 here is CASSLEGQIETQYF. CDR3 nucleotide sequence: TGTGCCAGCAGCCTCGAGGGACAGATAGAGACCCAGTACTTC.

This chain's CDR3 is CSASRDVQDEQFF. In DNA form, the CDR3 reads TGCAGTGCTAGTAGGGACGTACAGGATGAGCAGTTCTTC. The gene calls are TRBV20-1 and TRBJ2-1; D may match TRBD1 or TRBD2 (5 bases each). In germline, CDR1 is DFQATT, CDR2 SNEGSKA (reference sequence). The CDR3 runs 13 residues. The V end lost 3 bases, the J end lost 8 bases, and 14 bases lay between the germline ends.

The J gene is TRBJ2-2, the V gene TRBV2; D is unresolved. V was pared by 5 bases and J by 1 base, with 5 bases between. This CDR3 is built from 13 residues. Germline V lookup: CDR1 SNHLY, CDR2 FYNNEI. CDR3 region: CASSYMNTGELFF. CDR3 sequence (DNA): TGTGCCAGCAGTTACATGAACACCGGGGAGCTGTTTTTT.

This chain joins TRBV12-3 or TRBV12-4 and TRBJ1-6; D may be TRBD1 (5 bases). V dropped 3 bases and J dropped 10 bases, with 10 bases sitting between them. This CDR3 spans 13 amino acids. Here the CDR3 reads CASSFSRDSPLHF. CDR3 in DNA: TGTGCCAGCAGTTTTAGCAGGGACTCACCCCTCCACTTT.

This clone was counted a few times. This sequence joins TRBV6-2 or TRBV6-3 and TRBJ1-4; 7 bases are shared with TRBD1. V was clipped by 5 bases and J by 7 bases; unmatched bases: 7. Germline CDR1 and CDR2: MNHEY and SVGEGT. This CDR3 contains 14 residues. CDR3 nucleotides: TGTGCCAGCAGTGAGACAGGGTACAGTGAAAAACTGTTTTTT. This sequence encodes CASSETGYSEKLFF.